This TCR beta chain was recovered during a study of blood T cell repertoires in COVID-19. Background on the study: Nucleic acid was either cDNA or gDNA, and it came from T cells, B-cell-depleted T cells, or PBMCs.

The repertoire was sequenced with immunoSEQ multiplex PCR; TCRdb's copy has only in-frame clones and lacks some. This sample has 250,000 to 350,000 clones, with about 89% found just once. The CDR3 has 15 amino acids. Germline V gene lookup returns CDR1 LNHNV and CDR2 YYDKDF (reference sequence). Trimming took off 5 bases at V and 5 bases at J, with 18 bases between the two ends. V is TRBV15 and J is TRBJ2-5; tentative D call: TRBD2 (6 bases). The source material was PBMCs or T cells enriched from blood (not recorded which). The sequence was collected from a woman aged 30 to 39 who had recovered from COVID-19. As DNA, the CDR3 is TGTGCCACCAGCTTCCCAGGCGGGGTAACCGAGACCCAGTACTTC. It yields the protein CATSFPGGVTETQYF. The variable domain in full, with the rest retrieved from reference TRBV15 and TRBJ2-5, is DAMVIQNPRYQVTQFGKPVTLSCSQTLNHNVMYWYQQKSSQAPKLLFHYYDKDFNNEADTPDNFQSRRPNTSFCFLDIRSPGLGDTAMYLCATSFPGGVTETQYFGPGTRLLVL.